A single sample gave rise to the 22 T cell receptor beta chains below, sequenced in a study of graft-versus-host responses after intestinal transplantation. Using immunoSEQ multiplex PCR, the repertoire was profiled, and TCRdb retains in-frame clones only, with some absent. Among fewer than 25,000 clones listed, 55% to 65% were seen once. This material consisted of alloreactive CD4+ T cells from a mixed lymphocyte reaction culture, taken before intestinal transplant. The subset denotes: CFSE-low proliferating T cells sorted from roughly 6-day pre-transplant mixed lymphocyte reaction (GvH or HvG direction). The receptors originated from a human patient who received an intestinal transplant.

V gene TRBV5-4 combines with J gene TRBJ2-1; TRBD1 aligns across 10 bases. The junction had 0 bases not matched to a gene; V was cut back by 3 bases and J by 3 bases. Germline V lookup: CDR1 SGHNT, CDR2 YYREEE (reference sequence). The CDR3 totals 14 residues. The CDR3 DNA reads TGTGCCAGCAGCTGGACAGGGGGCTACAATGAGCAGTTCTTC. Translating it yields CASSWTGGYNEQFF.

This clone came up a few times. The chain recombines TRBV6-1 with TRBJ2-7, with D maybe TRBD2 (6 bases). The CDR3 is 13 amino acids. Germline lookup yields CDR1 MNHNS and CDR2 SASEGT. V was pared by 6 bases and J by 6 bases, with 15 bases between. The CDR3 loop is CASSDPGDAEQYF. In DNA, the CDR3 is TGTGCCAGCAGCGACCCGGGGGACGCCGAGCAGTACTTC.

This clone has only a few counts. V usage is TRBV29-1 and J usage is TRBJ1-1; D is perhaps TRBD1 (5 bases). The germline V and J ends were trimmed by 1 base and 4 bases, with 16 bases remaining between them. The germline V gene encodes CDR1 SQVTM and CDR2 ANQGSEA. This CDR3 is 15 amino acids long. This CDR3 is CSVEADSRVGTEAFF. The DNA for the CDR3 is TGCAGCGTTGAAGCCGATTCCAGGGTCGGCACTGAAGCTTTCTTT.

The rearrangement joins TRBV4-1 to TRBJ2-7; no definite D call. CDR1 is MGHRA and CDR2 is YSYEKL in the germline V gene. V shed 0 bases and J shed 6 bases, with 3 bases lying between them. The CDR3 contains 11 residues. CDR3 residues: CASSQDLEQYF. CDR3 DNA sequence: TGCGCCAGCAGCCAAGATCTCGAGCAGTACTTC.

CDR3 bases: TGCGCCAGCAGCCAAGAATTGGGGAGTCAGCCCCAGCATTTT. Its translation: CASSQELGSQPQHF. The rearrangement links TRBV4-3 to TRBJ1-5; D is ambiguous. V was clipped by 0 bases and J by 6 bases, with 9 bases between them. This CDR3 has 14 amino acids. The germline gives CDR1 LGHNA, CDR2 YSLEER.

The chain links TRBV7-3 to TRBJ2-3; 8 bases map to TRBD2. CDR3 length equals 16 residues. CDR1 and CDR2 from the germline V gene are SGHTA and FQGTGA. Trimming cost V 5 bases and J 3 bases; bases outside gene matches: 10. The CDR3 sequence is CASSPLSGSPTDTQYF. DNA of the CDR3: TGTGCCAGCAGCCCTCTGAGCGGGAGCCCAACAGATACGCAGTATTTT.

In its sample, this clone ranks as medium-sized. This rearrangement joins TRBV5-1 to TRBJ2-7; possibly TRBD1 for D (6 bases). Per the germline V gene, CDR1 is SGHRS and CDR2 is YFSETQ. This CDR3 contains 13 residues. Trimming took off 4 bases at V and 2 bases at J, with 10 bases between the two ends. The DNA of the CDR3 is TGCGCCAGCAGCGGGACATGGCCCTACGAGCAGTACTTC. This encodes CASSGTWPYEQYF.

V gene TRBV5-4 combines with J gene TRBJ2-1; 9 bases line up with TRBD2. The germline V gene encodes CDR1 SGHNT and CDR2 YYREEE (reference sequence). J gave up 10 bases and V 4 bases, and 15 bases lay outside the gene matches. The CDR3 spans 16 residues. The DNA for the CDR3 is TGTGCCAGCAGCCCCGCGACTAGCGGCTTAATGATAGAGCAGTTCTTC. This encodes CASSPATSGLMIEQFF.

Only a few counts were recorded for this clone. The CDR3 reads CASSIGSRTGELFF. The CDR3 nucleotides read TGTGCCAGTAGTATCGGTAGCCGCACCGGGGAGCTGTTTTTT. The chain carries TRBV19 and TRBJ2-2; D remains ambiguous. This CDR3 spans 14 amino acids. The V end lost 3 bases, the J end lost 4 bases, and 9 bases lay between the germline ends. CDR1 LNHDA and CDR2 SQIVND come from the germline V gene (reference sequence).

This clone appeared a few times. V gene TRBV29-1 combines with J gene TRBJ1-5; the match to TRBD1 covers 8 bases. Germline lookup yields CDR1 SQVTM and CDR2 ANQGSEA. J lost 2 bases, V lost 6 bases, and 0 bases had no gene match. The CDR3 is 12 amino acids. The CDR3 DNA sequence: TGCAGCGTGGGACAGGGCAATCAGCCCCAGCATTTT. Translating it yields CSVGQGNQPQHF.

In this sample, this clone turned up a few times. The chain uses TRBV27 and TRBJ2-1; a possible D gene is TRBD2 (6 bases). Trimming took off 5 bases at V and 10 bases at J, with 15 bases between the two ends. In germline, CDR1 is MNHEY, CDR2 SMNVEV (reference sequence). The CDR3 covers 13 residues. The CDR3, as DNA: TGTGCCAGCAGTCCACGGGACTCTCGGGAGCAGTTCTTC. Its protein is CASSPRDSREQFF.

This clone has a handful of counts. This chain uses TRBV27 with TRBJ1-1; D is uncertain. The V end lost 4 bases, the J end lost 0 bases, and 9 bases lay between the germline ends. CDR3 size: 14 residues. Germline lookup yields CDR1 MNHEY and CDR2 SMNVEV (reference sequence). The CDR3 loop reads CASSWRAMNTEAFF. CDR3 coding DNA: TGTGCCAGCAGTTGGAGGGCTATGAACACTGAAGCTTTCTTT.

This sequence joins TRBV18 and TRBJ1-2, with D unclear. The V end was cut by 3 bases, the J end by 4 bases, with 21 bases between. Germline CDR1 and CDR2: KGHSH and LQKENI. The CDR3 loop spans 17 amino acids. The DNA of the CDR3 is TGTGCCAGCTCACCGTCGGAGATTCCACTTTCCTCCTATGGCTACACCTTC. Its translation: CASSPSEIPLSSYGYTF.

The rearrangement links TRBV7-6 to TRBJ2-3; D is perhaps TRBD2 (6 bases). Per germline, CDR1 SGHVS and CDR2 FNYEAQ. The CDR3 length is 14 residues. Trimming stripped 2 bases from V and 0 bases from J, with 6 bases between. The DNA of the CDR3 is TGTGCCAGCAGCTTAAGCGGGAGCACAGATACGCAGTATTTT. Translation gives CASSLSGSTDTQYF.

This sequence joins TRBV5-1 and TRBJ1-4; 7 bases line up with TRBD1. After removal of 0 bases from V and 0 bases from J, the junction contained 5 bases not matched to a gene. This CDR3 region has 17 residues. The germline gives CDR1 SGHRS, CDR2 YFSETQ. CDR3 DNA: TGCGCCAGCAGCTTGGCCGGGACAGCTGCAACTAATGAAAAACTGTTTTTT. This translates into CASSLAGTAATNEKLFF.

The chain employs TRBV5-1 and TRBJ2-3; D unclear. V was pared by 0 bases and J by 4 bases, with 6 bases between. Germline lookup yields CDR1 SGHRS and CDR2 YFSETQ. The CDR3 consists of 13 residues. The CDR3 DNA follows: TGCGCCAGCAGCTTGGAGGCGGCAGATACGCAGTATTTT. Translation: CASSLEAADTQYF.

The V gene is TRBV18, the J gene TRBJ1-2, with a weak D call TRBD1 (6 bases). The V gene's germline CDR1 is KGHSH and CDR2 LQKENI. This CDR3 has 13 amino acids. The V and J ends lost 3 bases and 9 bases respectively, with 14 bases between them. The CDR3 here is CASSPWDTDRYTF. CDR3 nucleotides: TGTGCCAGCTCACCGTGGGACACCGATCGCTACACCTTC. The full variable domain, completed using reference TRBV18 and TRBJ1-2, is NAGVMQNPRHLVRRRGQEARLRCSPMKGHSHVYWYRQLPEEGLKFMVYLQKENIIDESGMPKERFSAEFPKEGPSILRIQQVVRGDSAAYFCASSPWDTDRYTFGSGTRLTVV.

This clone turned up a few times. For the CDR3, the DNA is TGTGCCAGCAGTTACTCCCAGAACACTGAAGCTTTCTTT. Protein product: CASSYSQNTEAFF. This sequence joins TRBV6-6 and TRBJ1-1; no reliable D call. The V end was cut by 0 bases, the J end by 1 base, with 3 bases between. Germline CDR1 reads MNHNY; CDR2 reads SVGAGI (reference sequence). The length of the CDR3 is 13 residues.

CDR3 sequence: CASSDRNKETQYF. CDR3 bases: TGTGCCAGCAGTGATCGTAATAAAGAGACCCAGTACTTC. This rearrangement joins TRBV25-1 to TRBJ2-5; D remains unclear. V lost 3 bases and J 3 bases, leaving 8 bases between the germline ends. Per germline, CDR1 MGHDK and CDR2 SYGVNS. This CDR3 has 13 amino acids.

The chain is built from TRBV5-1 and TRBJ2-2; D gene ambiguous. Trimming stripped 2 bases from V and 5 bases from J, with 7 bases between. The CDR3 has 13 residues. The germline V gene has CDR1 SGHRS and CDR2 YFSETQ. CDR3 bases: TGCGCCAGCAGCTTTCTACTTACCGGGGAGCTGTTTTTT. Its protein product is CASSFLLTGELFF.

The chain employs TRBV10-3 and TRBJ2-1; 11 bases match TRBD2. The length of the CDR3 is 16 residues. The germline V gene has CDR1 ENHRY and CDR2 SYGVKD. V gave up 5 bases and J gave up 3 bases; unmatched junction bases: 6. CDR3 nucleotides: TGTGCCATCAGTCCTAGCGGGGGGAACATCTACAATGAGCAGTTCTTC. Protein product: CAISPSGGNIYNEQFF.

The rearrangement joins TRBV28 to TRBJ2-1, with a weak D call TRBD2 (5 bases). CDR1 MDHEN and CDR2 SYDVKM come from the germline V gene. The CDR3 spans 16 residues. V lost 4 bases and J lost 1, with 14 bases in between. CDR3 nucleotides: TGTGCCAGCAGTTCCGAGCCTAGCCGATCCTACAATGAGCAGTTCTTC. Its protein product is CASSSEPSRSYNEQFF.